The 5 T cell receptor beta chains in this list originate from one sample, sequenced in a study of identical twins. Each CDR3 protein is one row after TCRdb ran MiXCR on the 5' RACE reads. The sample carries hundreds of thousands of distinct CDR3 sequences, about 18% recorded once. The sample was also linked to a second study, of T cells expressing NK-cell markers.

The sample consisted of PBMCs. All receptors derive from a woman younger than 30 in good health.

V usage is TRBV7-2 and J usage is TRBJ1-2; no firm D call. V lost 5 bases and J lost 5, with 18 bases in between. The CDR3 runs 15 residues. CDR1 is SGHTA and CDR2 is FQGNSA in the germline V gene. This chain's CDR3 is CASSHVRRLNYGYTF. Written as DNA, the CDR3 is TGTGCCAGCAGCCACGTCAGGAGACTTAATTATGGCTACACCTTC.

This clonotype has only a few counts. The chain recombines TRBV5-6 with TRBJ2-1; the D gene is possibly TRBD1 (7 bases). Looked up from germline, CDR1 is SGHDT and CDR2 is YYEEEE. Trimming took 2 bases from V and 4 from J, leaving 16 bases between them. This CDR3 is built from 16 residues. Written as DNA, the CDR3 is TGTGCCAGCAGCTTCAGGGGGGCCCGACTTTACAATGAGCAGTTCTTC. Translated: CASSFRGARLYNEQFF.

V gene TRBV10-1 combines with J gene TRBJ2-7; 10 bases line up with TRBD2. This CDR3 comprises 16 residues. V shed 0 bases and J 6 bases; nucleotides not matched to a gene: 8. The germline gives CDR1 WNHNN, CDR2 SYGVQD (reference sequence). Here the CDR3 DNA reads TGCGCCAGCAGTGAGTCTCATACTAGCGGGGTTGGCGAGCAGTACTTC. Translated, it gives CASSESHTSGVGEQYF.

This clonotype showed up just a few times. The V call is TRBV12-3 or TRBV12-4, the J call TRBJ2-1; D remains ambiguous. The CDR3 is made up of 14 amino acids. The ends were cut back, 3 bases at V and 8 bases at J, with 14 bases in the middle. The CDR3 loop reads CASSFSPNGYEQFF. In nucleotides, the CDR3 is TGTGCCAGCAGTTTCTCCCCCAATGGGTATGAGCAGTTCTTC.

This chain's CDR3 is CASSPSPGAGNEQFF. The CDR3 DNA sequence: TGTGCCAGCAGCCCGTCACCCGGGGCCGGGAATGAGCAGTTCTTC. The rearrangement joins TRBV11-2 to TRBJ2-1; D tentatively reads TRBD1 or TRBD2 (5 bases each). V was cut by 5 bases and J by 7 bases, with 18 bases left in between. The germline V gene encodes CDR1 SGHAT and CDR2 FQNNGV. The CDR3 extends over 15 amino acids.